This T cell receptor beta chain was identified in a study of shared clonotypes between healthy human individuals. Donors, healthy HIV-negative adults, lacked recent acute infections or vaccinations. Comment on this clone: What it binds is unknown.

Findings of the study overall: For sorted subsets, rarefaction showed incomplete sequencing despite large depth. Relative to clonotypes present in all four donors, those not shared had lower generation probabilities.

Sequencing used immunoSEQ multiplex PCR; TCRdb keeps in-frame clones, though not all of them. The profile shows 1.4 million or so clones, about 98.5% of them singletons. CDR3 length: 17 amino acids. The V end was cut by 0 bases, the J end by 5 bases, with 20 bases between. The germline V gene encodes CDR1 SGHRS and CDR2 YFSETQ. This TCR derives from a man aged 25 to 40 in good health. The V and J genes are TRBV5-1 and TRBJ2-5; maybe TRBD2 (6 bases). The sample consisted of naive CD4+ T cells sorted from blood. Subset given: CD45RA+ positively selected. DNA for the CDR3: TGCGCCAGCAGCTTGGCCCCCGGGAGCGGAGGAATGGAGACCCAGTACTTC. It is translated as CASSLAPGSGGMETQYF.